The 22 T cell receptor beta chains listed next were all sequenced from one sample in a study of CDR3 diversity in severe acne. Each CDR3 protein is one row after TCRdb ran MiXCR on the PCR reads. The repertoire holds about 98,000 distinct CDR3 sequences, 51% seen once, with over 10% in the top ten. The sequencing sample was made of blood. The receptors come from a male donor with acne.

As concerns this clonotype: With a much larger clone just one base away, this may be a read error. The CDR3 DNA reads TGCAGTGCTAGATACGGGGCTGGCACCAGGGAGCTGTTTTTT. Protein product: CSARYGAGTRELFF. The J gene is TRBJ2-2, the V gene TRBV20-1, with D possibly being TRBD1 or TRBD2 (5 bases each). CDR3 length: 14 residues. CDR1 is DFQATT, CDR2 SNEGSKA, per germline (reference sequence).

Remarks on this clonotype: The junction does not match germline at one end; this may be a read error. The CDR3: CAISESVGGSVEETQYF. CDR3 coding DNA: TGTGCCATCAGTGAGTCCGTGGGCGGGAGTGTCGAGGAGACCCAGTACTTC. V is TRBV2 and J is TRBJ2-5; the match to TRBD2 covers 7 bases. Germline V gene data show CDR1 as SNHLY and CDR2 as FYNNEI. The length of the CDR3 is 17 residues.

This clonotype was seen ten or more times. This chain joins TRBV5-1 and TRBJ1-4, with D perhaps TRBD1 (5 bases). V was trimmed by 5 bases and J by 0 bases, leaving 8 bases between them. CDR3 length: 14 amino acids. Germline CDR1 reads SGHRS; CDR2 reads YFSETQ. The CDR3 coding sequence is TGCGCCAGCAGTCAGACAGCAACTAATGAAAAACTGTTTTTT. Residues: CASSQTATNEKLFF.

As for this clonotype: One junction end disagrees with the germline gene, perhaps due to a read error. The CDR3 loop reads CASSVQGNQQFF. For the CDR3, the DNA is TGTGCCAGCAGCGTACAGGGCAATCAGCAGTTCTTC. The chain links TRBV9 to TRBJ2-1; D might be TRBD1 (5 bases). Germline assignment: CDR1 SGDLS and CDR2 YYNGEE. This CDR3 contains 12 residues.

J is TRBJ1-6 and V is TRBV15, with D tentatively TRBD1 (5 bases). The CDR3 consists of 20 residues. With 0 bases removed from V and 8 bases from J, the gap between germline ends came to 26 bases. Per the germline V gene, CDR1 is LNHNV and CDR2 is YYDKDF (reference sequence). The CDR3 region is CATSRDPGPITTDGDSPLHF. The CDR3 DNA reads as TGTGCCACCAGCAGAGATCCGGGGCCCATAACCACCGACGGTGATTCACCCCTCCACTTT.

The gene calls are TRBV11-1 and TRBJ2-7; perhaps TRBD2 as D (7 bases). The CDR3 totals 14 residues. The germline V gene has CDR1 SGHAT and CDR2 FQDESV (reference sequence). Between the trimmed V and J ends, which lost 3 bases and 4 bases, there was a span of 13 bases. The CDR3 loop reads CASSFQQGGYEQYF. CDR3 coding DNA: TGTGCCAGCAGCTTCCAACAGGGAGGGTACGAGCAGTACTTC.

Ten or more counts support this clonotype. The CDR3 spells CASSQSGQASEQYF. CDR3 nucleotides: TGTGCCAGCAGCCAATCAGGACAGGCTTCCGAGCAGTACTTC. The V call is TRBV7-2, the J call TRBJ2-7; TRBD1 matches at 7 bases. Per the germline V gene, CDR1 is SGHTA and CDR2 is FQGNSA. The V segment lost 5 bases and the J segment 6 bases; nucleotides outside the gene matches: 10. The CDR3 loop spans 14 amino acids.

J is TRBJ2-5 and V is TRBV6-5; tentative D call: TRBD1 (6 bases). Deletions cut 5 bases from V and 4 bases from J, with 11 bases between. There are 13 residues in the CDR3. Per the germline V gene, CDR1 is MNHEY and CDR2 is SVGAGI. CDR3 in amino acids: CASSGQRLETQYF. DNA of the CDR3: TGTGCCAGCAGTGGACAGAGACTAGAGACCCAGTACTTC.

The chain carries TRBV12-5 and TRBJ1-5; D is possibly TRBD1 (5 bases). Germline V gives CDR1 LGHNT, CDR2 FRNRAP. The CDR3 contains 13 residues. CDR3 bases: TGTGCCAGCAGTTTGGCAGGGCATCAGCCCCAGCATTTT. The encoded protein is CASSLAGHQPQHF.

Turning to this clonotype: Possible read error: a much larger clone is one base away. The V and J genes are TRBV19 and TRBJ2-7; 7 positions match TRBD1. The CDR3 consists of 16 residues. The germline V gene encodes CDR1 LNHDA and CDR2 SQIVND (reference sequence). CDR3 protein: CASSPLGTVISYEQHF. CDR3 nucleotide sequence: TGTGCCAGTAGTCCCCTCGGGACAGTTATCTCCTACGAGCAGCACTTC. Filled out from reference TRBV19 and TRBJ2-7, the complete variable domain reads DGGITQSPKYLFRKEGQNVTLSCEQNLNHDAMYWYRQDPGQGLRLIYYSQIVNDFQKGDIAEGYSVSREKKESFPLTVTSAQKNPTAFYLCASSPLGTVISYEQHFGPGTRLTVT.

The chain uses TRBV28 and TRBJ2-5; D not certain. This CDR3 spans 13 amino acids. CDR1 and CDR2 (germline): MDHEN, SYDVKM. Trimming stripped 3 bases from V and 2 bases from J, with 7 bases between. Written as DNA, the CDR3 is TGTGCCAGCAGTTTTGGCGTTCAAGAGACCCAGTACTTC. It codes for CASSFGVQETQYF.

To note about this clonotype: The CDR3 end shows no conserved phenylalanine or tryptophan, and so a read error is likely. This chain uses TRBV19 with TRBJ2-7; D might be TRBD2 (7 bases). Trimming removed 9 bases at V and 6 bases at J, with 27 bases between. CDR1 is LNHDA, CDR2 SQIVND, per germline (reference sequence). This CDR3 comprises 16 residues. The CDR3 nucleotides read TGTGCCAGCTCACCACCGTTGCGGGGGCCGGGGGTCGAGCAGTACTGC. Amino acids: CASSPPLRGPGVEQYC.

As regards this clonotype: A much bigger clone sits one base away, suggesting this may be a read error. The J gene is TRBJ2-3, the V gene TRBV12-3 or TRBV12-4, with TRBD2 identical over 9 bases. V was pared by 7 bases and J by 4 bases, with 6 bases of the junction left unmatched. The CDR3 covers 14 residues. The CDR3 sequence is CASNGGRAPDTQYF. CDR3 DNA: TGTGCCAGCAACGGCGGGAGGGCCCCAGATACGCAGTATTTT.

This rearrangement joins TRBV3-1 to TRBJ1-2; D perhaps matches TRBD1 (5 bases). From germline, CDR1 is LGHDT and CDR2 YNNKEL (reference sequence). V dropped 2 bases and J dropped 5 bases, with 9 bases sitting between them. This CDR3 is 13 amino acids long. CDR3 bases: TGTGCCAGCAGCCAAAGGGGAGTTTATGGCTACACCTTC. Translated: CASSQRGVYGYTF.

In regard to this clonotype: No conserved phenylalanine or tryptophan is present at the end of the CDR3, so a read error is the likely explanation. No DNA is shown, since the ends of the CDR3 on it are uncertain; the CDR3 is the one TCRdb lists. The chain employs TRBV10-2 and TRBJ2-1; TRBD2 is the table's D call and was not checked against the DNA. The CDR3 spans 14 residues, counting both ends. Looked up from germline, CDR1 is WSHSY and CDR2 is SAAADI. The CDR3 here is CASRALATTGELFL.

The chain uses TRBV7-9 and TRBJ2-7; 12 bases fit TRBD2. Unmatched junction bases numbered 3, after V lost 5 bases and J lost 1 base. Germline-derived CDR1 and CDR2 are SEHNR and FQNEAQ (reference sequence). The CDR3 contains 15 residues. The CDR3, as DNA: TGTGCCAGCAGCATCACTAGCGGGAGGTCCTACGAGCAGTACTTC. It encodes CASSITSGRSYEQYF.

This clonotype appeared once. The V gene is TRBV3-1, the J gene TRBJ1-1; D uncertain. Germline loops: CDR1 LGHDT, CDR2 YNNKEL (reference sequence). The CDR3 runs 14 residues. The ends were cut back, 0 bases at V and 2 bases at J, with 7 bases in the middle. The CDR3 bases are TGTGCCAGCAGCCAAGAGGGAGAAAACACTGAAGCTTTCTTT. This sequence encodes CASSQEGENTEAFF.

Of note for this clonotype: The junction and the germline gene differ at one end; a read error may be behind it. The CDR3 bases are TGTGCCAGCGGGACTAGCGGGAGGCTCGAGCAGTGCTTC. As protein: CASGTSGRLEQCF. This rearrangement joins TRBV25-1 to TRBJ2-7; 15 bases match TRBD2. Germline values: CDR1 MGHDK, CDR2 SYGVNS. The length of the CDR3 is 13 residues.

The chain links TRBV7-9 to TRBJ1-3; D is ambiguous. This CDR3 has 12 residues. V lost 5 bases to trimming and J lost 8 bases, with 10 bases between them. Germline V CDR1 and CDR2: SEHNR, FQNEAQ (reference sequence). The CDR3 nucleotides read TGTGCCAGCAGCCTGGACCTGGACACCATATATTTT. Protein sequence: CASSLDLDTIYF.

The table lists this clonotype with many counts. The gene calls are TRBV20-1 and TRBJ2-3, with 7 bases lining up with TRBD1. CDR3 size: 15 residues. CDR1 is DFQATT, CDR2 SNEGSKA, per germline (reference sequence). With V trimmed by 5 bases and J by 0 bases, 8 bases remained unmatched. CDR3 loop: CSAGNTGASTDTQYF. CDR3 coding DNA: TGCAGTGCTGGTAATACAGGGGCTAGCACAGATACGCAGTATTTT.

Here the CDR3 reads CASTRDRGLYGYTF. The DNA of the CDR3 is TGTGCCAGCACAAGGGACAGGGGTTTGTATGGCTACACCTTC. V usage is TRBV2 and J usage is TRBJ1-2; 10 bases match TRBD1. Germline CDR1 reads SNHLY; CDR2 reads FYNNEI. The J segment lost 5 bases and the V segment lost 7 bases, leaving 7 bases of the junction unmatched. The CDR3 length is 14 residues. The variable domain in full, with the rest retrieved from reference TRBV2 and TRBJ1-2, is EPEVTQTPSHQVTQMGQEVILRCVPISNHLYFYWYRQILGQKVEFLVSFYNNEISEKSEIFDDQFSVERPDGSNFTLKIRSTKLEDSAMYFCASTRDRGLYGYTFGSGTRLTVV.

This clonotype was seen repeatedly, ten times or more. The chain joins TRBV10-3 to TRBJ2-7; D is unclear. The germline V and J ends were trimmed by 3 bases and 3 bases, with 9 bases remaining between them. This CDR3 contains 13 residues. The germline gives CDR1 ENHRY, CDR2 SYGVKD. Written as DNA, the CDR3 is TGTGCCATCAGTGACAGCGTAAACTACGAGCAGTACTTC. Translation gives CAISDSVNYEQYF.